Listed here is a single T cell receptor (beta chain). Its antigen is as yet unknown. These data originate in a study of blood T cells in healthy people across ages. Looking at the study overall: Through template switching, about one barcoded beta molecule was captured per two T cells, as measured in model experiments. Study-wide results and caveats: The diversity estimates, figures obtained from one million T cells, were considered underestimates. Significant beta diversity loss was already apparent by age about 39, declining roughly linearly.

Between the trimmed V and J ends, which lost 1 base and 10 bases, there was a span of 9 bases. The CDR3 runs 12 residues. The germline CDR1 and CDR2 sequences are SGHRS and YFSETQ. Primed by a sample-barcoded 5' primer and a J-beta primer mix, a second PCR proceeded for about 6 to 12 cycles. TCRdb ran MiXCR on the 5' RACE reads and lists one entry per CDR3 protein. The sample records approximately 320,000 distinct CDR3 sequences, 25% to 30% being singletons. The sample taken for sequencing was blood. The genes are TRBV5-1 and TRBJ2-1; D possibly corresponds to TRBD2 (5 bases). This sequence originates from a woman in her 70s in good health. CDR3 bases: TGCGCCAGCAGCTTGCGGGGAAGAGAGCAGTTCTTC. Its translation: CASSLRGREQFF.